These T cell receptor beta chains were read from a single sample in a study of control samples from healthy donors and cancer patients. Method: immunoSEQ multiplex PCR; TCRdb's copy keeps in-frame clones and lacks some. The table lists about 180,000 clones, over 85% of them singletons. The sample consisted of blood. The receptors come from a man aged 25-45 years in good health. Each CDR3 is given with its conserved first and last residue. The order of the fields is clone size, V gene, D gene, J gene, CDR3 DNA, CDR3 protein. A D gene is named only where the DNA matches it firmly. Clone size, where shown, is once, few, many, or a class for clones that have expanded.

clone_size: .; v_call: TRBV9; d_call: .; j_call: TRBJ2-3; cdr3_nt: TGTGCCAGCAGCGTAGCGGACGGCACAGATACGCAGTATTTT; cdr3_aa: CASSVADGTDTQYF
clone_size: .; v_call: TRBV18; d_call: TRBD1; j_call: TRBJ2-7; cdr3_nt: TGTGCCAGCTCACCTCAGGGGGCCTACGAGCAGTACTTC; cdr3_aa: CASSPQGAYEQYF
clone_size: .; v_call: TRBV11-2; d_call: .; j_call: TRBJ2-7; cdr3_nt: TGTGCCAGCAGCTTAGATCCGGGCCGCTCCTACGAGCAGTACTTC; cdr3_aa: CASSLDPGRSYEQYF
clone_size: .; v_call: TRBV27; d_call: .; j_call: TRBJ1-2; cdr3_nt: TGTGCCAGCAGTACGATCAGGAAAGATAACTATGGCTACACCTTC; cdr3_aa: CASSTIRKDNYGYTF
clone_size: .; v_call: TRBV6-4; d_call: .; j_call: TRBJ1-1; cdr3_nt: TGTGCCAGCAGACAACAGGGTTGGGGGACTGAAGCTTTCTTT; cdr3_aa: CASRQQGWGTEAFF
clone_size: once; v_call: TRBV11-2; d_call: .; j_call: TRBJ2-3; cdr3_nt: TGTGCCAGCAGCTTATTCACAGATACGCAGTATTTT; cdr3_aa: CASSLFTDTQYF
clone_size: .; v_call: TRBV18; d_call: .; j_call: TRBJ1-1; cdr3_nt: TGTGCCAGCTCACCGGGACTTGGGACTGAAGCTTTCTTT; cdr3_aa: CASSPGLGTEAFF
clone_size: .; v_call: TRBV5-1; d_call: .; j_call: TRBJ2-7; cdr3_nt: TGCGCCAGCAGGGTTCTCCCGAGCTCCTACGAGCAGTACTTC; cdr3_aa: CASRVLPSSYEQYF
clone_size: .; v_call: TRBV28; d_call: TRBD1; j_call: TRBJ1-4; cdr3_nt: TGTGCCAGCAGTTACCCGGGACAGTCTAATGAAAAACTGTTTTTT; cdr3_aa: CASSYPGQSNEKLFF
clone_size: .; v_call: TRBV21-1; d_call: .; j_call: TRBJ2-1; cdr3_nt: TGTGCCAGCAGCAAAAGGGGGGTTGAGGGACAGCCTTTGAATGAGCAGTTCTTC; cdr3_aa: CASSKRGVEGQPLNEQFF
clone_size: .; v_call: TRBV12-3/TRBV12-4; d_call: TRBD1; j_call: TRBJ1-1; cdr3_nt: TGTGCCAGCAGGCGGACAGGGGAAGCTTTCTTT; cdr3_aa: CASRRTGEAFF
clone_size: .; v_call: TRBV11-2; d_call: .; j_call: TRBJ1-4; cdr3_nt: TGTGCCAGCAGCTTAGTAGTGGCAGGAGGAAATGAAAAACTGTTTTTT; cdr3_aa: CASSLVVAGGNEKLFF
clone_size: .; v_call: TRBV5-4; d_call: .; j_call: TRBJ2-2; cdr3_nt: TGTGCCAGCAGCTCCCTGAACACCCCGCCGGGAACCGGGGAGCTGTTTTTT; cdr3_aa: CASSSLNTPPGTGELFF
clone_size: .; v_call: TRBV2; d_call: .; j_call: TRBJ1-4; cdr3_nt: TGTGCCAGCACCCAAAGCGAGCTTTCTAATGAAAAACTGTTTTTT; cdr3_aa: CASTQSELSNEKLFF
clone_size: .; v_call: TRBV5-1; d_call: .; j_call: TRBJ2-5; cdr3_nt: TGCGCCAGCAGCTCTGGGGCCCGAGAGACCCAGTACTTC; cdr3_aa: CASSSGARETQYF
clone_size: .; v_call: TRBV5-1; d_call: TRBD2; j_call: TRBJ2-3; cdr3_nt: TGCGCCAGCAGCTTGGCCGGGTCTAGCGGGAGGCACACAGATACGCAGTATTTT; cdr3_aa: CASSLAGSSGRHTDTQYF
clone_size: .; v_call: TRBV7-9; d_call: TRBD2; j_call: TRBJ2-1; cdr3_nt: TGTGCCAGCAGCTTCGGGGGACTAGCGGGAGGTTACGAGCAGTTCTTC; cdr3_aa: CASSFGGLAGGYEQFF
clone_size: .; v_call: TRBV6-2/TRBV6-3; d_call: TRBD2; j_call: TRBJ2-3; cdr3_nt: TGTGCCAGCAGTTCCCGGACTAGCGGGGGGGCCAGAGATACGCAGTATTTT; cdr3_aa: CASSSRTSGGARDTQYF
clone_size: .; v_call: TRBV5-1; d_call: TRBD2; j_call: TRBJ2-3; cdr3_nt: TGCGCCAGCAGCTTGGGCTCCCTAGCGGCTAGCACAGATACGCAGTATTTT; cdr3_aa: CASSLGSLAASTDTQYF
clone_size: .; v_call: TRBV7-2; d_call: TRBD2; j_call: TRBJ2-3; cdr3_nt: TGTGCCAGCAGCTTAAGCCCCACACTAGCGGGGGGGCGAGGTACGCAGTATTTT; cdr3_aa: CASSLSPTLAGGRGTQYF
clone_size: .; v_call: TRBV6-6; d_call: TRBD1; j_call: TRBJ1-2; cdr3_nt: TGTGCCAGCAGTTACTCGGACAGGGGGGGCGATGGCTACACCTTC; cdr3_aa: CASSYSDRGGDGYTF
clone_size: .; v_call: TRBV3-1/TRBV3-2; d_call: .; j_call: TRBJ1-2; cdr3_nt: TGTGCCAGCAGCCACAACGGAAACTATGGCTACACCTTC; cdr3_aa: CASSHNGNYGYTF
clone_size: .; v_call: TRBV6-5; d_call: TRBD1; j_call: TRBJ1-5; cdr3_nt: TGTGCCAGCAGTCAGGGGGGACAGCCCCAGCATTTT; cdr3_aa: CASSQGGQPQHF
clone_size: .; v_call: TRBV6-4; d_call: .; j_call: TRBJ1-2; cdr3_nt: TGTGCCAGCAGGATTCGAGGGGCGGACTATGGCTACACCTTC; cdr3_aa: CASRIRGADYGYTF
clone_size: .; v_call: TRBV7-9; d_call: .; j_call: TRBJ1-3; cdr3_nt: TGTGCCAGCAGCTTAGCCTCTGGAAACACCATATATTTT; cdr3_aa: CASSLASGNTIYF
clone_size: .; v_call: TRBV4-2; d_call: .; j_call: TRBJ1-3; cdr3_nt: TGTGCCAGCAGCCAAGACGGACCCTCTGGAAACACCATATATTTT; cdr3_aa: CASSQDGPSGNTIYF
clone_size: .; v_call: TRBV12-3/TRBV12-4; d_call: .; j_call: TRBJ2-3; cdr3_nt: TGTGCCAGCAGTTTATCAGATACGCAGTATTTT; cdr3_aa: CASSLSDTQYF
clone_size: .; v_call: TRBV28; d_call: .; j_call: TRBJ1-5; cdr3_nt: TGTGCCAGCAGAGATAGCAATCAGCCCCAGCATTTT; cdr3_aa: CASRDSNQPQHF
clone_size: .; v_call: TRBV10-3; d_call: .; j_call: TRBJ2-6; cdr3_nt: TGTGCCATCAGTGAGTTCCTCCAATCAGAGTATTGGAGGGCCAACGTCCTGACTTTC; cdr3_aa: CAISEFLQSEYWRANVLTF
clone_size: .; v_call: TRBV7-2; d_call: .; j_call: TRBJ2-7; cdr3_nt: TGTGCCAGCAGCTCCGAAACCAACCCCTACGAGCAGTACTTC; cdr3_aa: CASSSETNPYEQYF
clone_size: .; v_call: TRBV30; d_call: .; j_call: TRBJ2-5; cdr3_nt: TGTGCCTGGAGTGTACATTTAACTCGTTCCTTGGAGACCCAGTACTTC; cdr3_aa: CAWSVHLTRSLETQYF
clone_size: .; v_call: TRBV12-3/TRBV12-4; d_call: .; j_call: TRBJ1-3; cdr3_nt: TGTGCCAGCAGTTCAGGGTTTGGAAACACCATATATTTT; cdr3_aa: CASSSGFGNTIYF
clone_size: .; v_call: TRBV5-1; d_call: .; j_call: TRBJ1-1; cdr3_nt: TGCGCCAGCAGCTCCGGGAGACCGAACACTGAAGCTTTCTTT; cdr3_aa: CASSSGRPNTEAFF
clone_size: .; v_call: TRBV30; d_call: .; j_call: TRBJ2-5; cdr3_nt: TGTGCCTGGAGTCTAGAGACCCAGTACTTC; cdr3_aa: CAWSLETQYF
clone_size: .; v_call: TRBV6-6; d_call: TRBD2; j_call: TRBJ2-3; cdr3_nt: TGTGCCAGCAGTACCCGGACTAGCCGGGGCACAGATACGCAGTATTTT; cdr3_aa: CASSTRTSRGTDTQYF